These T cell receptor beta chains were read from a single sample in a study of blood T cell repertoires in COVID-19. Libraries were prepared by immunoSEQ multiplex PCR; TCRdb keeps only in-frame clonotypes and omits some of them. Counted here are under 200,000 clones, 80% to 85% occurring once; the ten biggest clones make up around 6.3%. The sample taken for sequencing was peripheral blood. The source is a woman aged 40 to 50 with acute or convalescent COVID-19. CDR3s leave out the opening cysteine and the closing phenylalanine or tryptophan. Each record gives: CDR3 protein, V gene, J gene.

CDR3 protein: ASSAPGEGWRDTQY; V gene: TRBV5-6; J gene: TRBJ2-3
CDR3 protein: ASRPSINSDTQY; V gene: TRBV27; J gene: TRBJ2-3
CDR3 protein: ASSQELAGGLNIQY; V gene: TRBV4-2; J gene: TRBJ2-4
CDR3 protein: ASSLRGNRETQY; V gene: TRBV5-1; J gene: TRBJ2-5
CDR3 protein: ASSREYNEQF; V gene: TRBV6-5; J gene: TRBJ2-1
CDR3 protein: AIKGQGYPGYGYT; V gene: TRBV6-5; J gene: TRBJ1-2
CDR3 protein: ASSRGGANTEAF; V gene: TRBV4-2; J gene: TRBJ1-1
CDR3 protein: AILPTGTKA; V gene: TRBV30; J gene: TRBJ1-2
CDR3 protein: ASSLTGEETQY; V gene: TRBV5-5; J gene: TRBJ2-5
CDR3 protein: ASSLGSTPNYGYT; V gene: TRBV7-6; J gene: TRBJ1-2
CDR3 protein: ASSTGGATQY; V gene: TRBV7-2; J gene: TRBJ2-3
CDR3 protein: ASRGVYEQY; V gene: TRBV11-1; J gene: TRBJ2-7
CDR3 protein: ASNVPGTGANVLT; V gene: TRBV2; J gene: TRBJ2-6
CDR3 protein: ASSVAGREANVLT; V gene: TRBV9; J gene: TRBJ2-6
CDR3 protein: AISDATGPEKLF; V gene: TRBV10-3; J gene: TRBJ1-4
CDR3 protein: ASSRDRGQNSGNTIY; V gene: TRBV5-1; J gene: TRBJ1-3
CDR3 protein: ASSPQNGLPHTDTQY; V gene: TRBV4-1; J gene: TRBJ2-3
CDR3 protein: ASSEGGRGRRGYT; V gene: TRBV2; J gene: TRBJ1-2
CDR3 protein: ASSPGLAALYEQY; V gene: TRBV3-1/TRBV3-2; J gene: TRBJ2-7
CDR3 protein: ASSLKGPYNEQF; V gene: TRBV7-9; J gene: TRBJ2-1
CDR3 protein: ASSRLDSYEQY; V gene: TRBV5-1; J gene: TRBJ2-7
CDR3 protein: ASSTQLGRGKETQY; V gene: TRBV28; J gene: TRBJ2-5
CDR3 protein: ASSPWDRGNYGYT; V gene: TRBV3-1/TRBV3-2; J gene: TRBJ1-2
CDR3 protein: ASSDGGGQPQH; V gene: TRBV5-1; J gene: TRBJ1-5
CDR3 protein: ASTPNRGNYGYT; V gene: TRBV2; J gene: TRBJ1-2
CDR3 protein: ASSDYSSYNEQF; V gene: TRBV10-2; J gene: TRBJ2-1
CDR3 protein: ASSFRQGNSPLH; V gene: TRBV7-2; J gene: TRBJ1-6
CDR3 protein: ASSHIDTQY; V gene: TRBV4-2; J gene: TRBJ2-3
CDR3 protein: ATSDGLAGAKNIQY; V gene: TRBV24-1; J gene: TRBJ2-4
CDR3 protein: ASTQKGGGTGNEQY; V gene: TRBV27; J gene: TRBJ2-7
CDR3 protein: ASSLRLAGSTDTQY; V gene: TRBV7-6; J gene: TRBJ2-3
CDR3 protein: ASKTGLAGVAGELF; V gene: TRBV7-2; J gene: TRBJ2-2
CDR3 protein: ASSLQENTEAF; V gene: TRBV12-3/TRBV12-4; J gene: TRBJ1-1
CDR3 protein: AISDGLASDTQY; V gene: TRBV10-3; J gene: TRBJ2-3
CDR3 protein: ASSEALDRGFFGYT; V gene: TRBV6-1; J gene: TRBJ1-2
CDR3 protein: ASSYGLAGVYEQY; V gene: TRBV6-2/TRBV6-3; J gene: TRBJ2-7
CDR3 protein: SVVTLGTGYADEKLF; V gene: TRBV29-1; J gene: TRBJ1-4
CDR3 protein: ASSQVGGGGRALVDEQF; V gene: TRBV4-2; J gene: TRBJ2-1
CDR3 protein: ASRLGGFLSGTEAF; V gene: TRBV28; J gene: TRBJ1-1
CDR3 protein: ASSPGSLRYEQY; V gene: TRBV7-8; J gene: TRBJ2-7
CDR3 protein: ASSQSDEQY; V gene: TRBV3-1/TRBV3-2; J gene: TRBJ2-7